This T cell receptor (beta chain) was captured in a study of cytomegalovirus exposure and HLA in healthy donors. In the PCR, 60 Vbeta and 13 Jbeta primers were used. Profiling relied on immunoSEQ multiplex PCR, and the TCRdb table lists in-frame clones only, not all of them. The data contain 150,000 to 200,000 clones, 77% of them singletons. Findings and caveats of the study: From TCR beta sequences, most subjects' HLA-A and HLA-B alleles were reportedly predicted accurately. Sequencing likely generated an artifact that appeared as a cluster of highly shared sequence variants. Specific recognition of CMV antigens was confirmed in vitro for a few chains (all CMV-associated).

Comment on this clone: Its antigen remains unknown.

Donors likely had unrecorded immune exposures despite being nominally healthy when sampled. J was trimmed by 4 bases and V by 7 bases; bases with no gene match: 8. The CDR3 contains 15 residues. Per germline, CDR1 LNHDA and CDR2 SQIVND (reference sequence). Input material: PBMCs. This chain uses TRBV19 with TRBJ2-3, with 10 bases lining up with TRBD2. This sequence originates from a woman in her 30s in good health and CMV-seropositive. CDR3 protein: CASNPSGSPADTQYF. In DNA form, the CDR3 reads TGTGCCAGTAACCCTAGCGGGAGTCCCGCAGATACGCAGTATTTT.